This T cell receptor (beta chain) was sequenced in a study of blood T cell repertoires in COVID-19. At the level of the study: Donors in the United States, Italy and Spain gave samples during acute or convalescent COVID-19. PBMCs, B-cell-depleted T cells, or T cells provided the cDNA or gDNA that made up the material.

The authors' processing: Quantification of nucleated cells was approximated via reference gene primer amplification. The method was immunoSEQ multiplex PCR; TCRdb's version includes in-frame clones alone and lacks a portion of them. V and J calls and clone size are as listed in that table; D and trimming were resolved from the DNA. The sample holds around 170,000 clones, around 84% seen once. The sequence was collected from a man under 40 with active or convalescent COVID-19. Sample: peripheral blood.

The CDR3 region is CATSRDFVGRGTDTQYF. As DNA, the CDR3 is TGTGCCACCAGCAGAGATTTTGTCGGGAGAGGAACAGATACGCAGTATTTT. The V gene is TRBV15, the J gene TRBJ2-3; the D gene is possibly TRBD2 (6 bases). Trimming took 0 bases from V and 3 from J, leaving 16 bases between them. Germline CDR1 reads LNHNV; CDR2 reads YYDKDF (reference sequence). The CDR3 is made up of 17 amino acids.